This T cell receptor beta chain comes out of a study of blood T cell repertoires in COVID-19. Overall study: Sites across the United States, Italy and Spain contributed samples from acute and convalescent COVID-19.

Across about two dozen US areas, participants ranged in age from roughly 18 to 89 years. In assigning cohorts, the study relied on participant-reported clinical history. TCRdb's copy holds only in-frame clones and misses some; the assay was immunoSEQ multiplex PCR. The sample holds 250,000 or so clones, more than 80% seen once. CDR1 is SEHNR, CDR2 FQNEAQ, per germline (reference sequence). The CDR3 is 15 residues long. V dropped 0 bases and J dropped 7; count of bases not matched to a gene: 8. This TCR derives from a man between 60 and 75 years old who had recovered from COVID-19. The chain links TRBV7-9 to TRBJ1-1; 7 bases fit TRBD1. The specimen was PBMCs or T cells enriched from blood (not recorded which). Here the CDR3 reads CASSLAQGRIHEAFF. For the CDR3, the DNA is TGTGCCAGCAGCTTAGCACAGGGGCGAATCCATGAAGCTTTCTTT.